Each of the 30 T cell receptor beta chains below was sequenced from the same sample in a study of cytomegalovirus exposure and HLA in healthy donors. The PCR used 60 Vbeta and 13 Jbeta primers. The assay was immunoSEQ multiplex PCR, and TCRdb's table has in-frame clones only and misses some. The repertoire has 200,000 to 300,000 clones, 70% to 90% of them found once; the top ten carry 1.5% to 2%. The sequenced sample consisted of PBMCs. Receptor source: a woman in her thirties or forties in good health and CMV-seropositive.

The chain couples TRBV30 to TRBJ1-5; 7 bases are shared with TRBD1. CDR1 and CDR2 (germline): GTSNPN, SVGIG (reference sequence). CDR3 length: 13 residues. Germline trimming cut 5 bases from V and 2 bases from J; bases unmatched to any gene: 3. CDR3 region: CAWRDSGNQPQHF. CDR3 DNA sequence: TGTGCCTGGCGGGACAGTGGCAATCAGCCCCAGCATTTT.

This clone was recorded only once. This rearrangement joins TRBV5-1 to TRBJ2-3; TRBD2 matches at 9 bases. V dropped 5 bases and J dropped 3; count of bases not matched to a gene: 7. In germline, CDR1 is SGHRS, CDR2 YFSETQ. This CDR3 has 15 amino acids. CDR3 in amino acids: CASRLAGESTDTQYF. The CDR3 DNA sequence: TGCGCCAGCAGATTAGCGGGAGAGTCGACAGATACGCAGTATTTT. Looking up the rest from reference TRBV5-1 and TRBJ2-3 gives the full variable domain: KAGVTQTPRYLIKTRGQQVTLSCSPISGHRSVSWYQQTPGQGLQFLFEYFSETQRNKGNFPGRFSGRQFSNSRSEMNVSTLELGDSALYLCASRLAGESTDTQYFGPGTRLTVL.

V and J are TRBV13 and TRBJ1-2; D may be TRBD1 (5 bases). Germline V gives CDR1 PRHDT, CDR2 FYEKMQ (reference sequence). V was cut by 5 bases and J by 7 bases, with 8 bases left in between. The CDR3 is made up of 11 amino acids. The CDR3 here is CASSQGSGYTF. CDR3 sequence (DNA): TGTGCCAGCAGCCAGGGTTCTGGCTACACCTTC.

This clone was seen once. The chain has TRBV30 and TRBJ1-3; tentative D call: TRBD1 (5 bases). Germline V gene data show CDR1 as GTSNPN and CDR2 as SVGIG (reference sequence). The CDR3 runs to 15 residues. Trimming pared 3 bases from V and 3 bases from J, leaving 15 bases between. In DNA, the CDR3 is TGTGCCTGGAGCGACGGGGGAGAAAGTGGAAACACCATATATTTT. This translates into CAWSDGGESGNTIYF.

J is TRBJ2-7 and V is TRBV27; the D is unclear. The CDR3 consists of 13 residues. V shed 4 bases and J shed 0 bases, with 7 bases lying between them. Looked up from germline, CDR1 is MNHEY and CDR2 is SMNVEV (reference sequence). The CDR3 DNA reads TGTGCCAGCAGTTATCGCAGCTCCTACGAGCAGTACTTC. Protein sequence: CASSYRSSYEQYF.

This clone was found once. A junction end diverges from the germline sequence, so it may reflect a read error. The V call is TRBV4-3, the J call TRBJ2-1, with no clear D. The CDR3 spans 15 residues. The germline V gene encodes CDR1 LGHNA and CDR2 YSLEER. CDR3 DNA: TGCGCCAGCACCCAAGATCTTAGCTCCTACAATGAGCAGTTCTTC. Its translation: CASTQDLSSYNEQFF.

The J gene is TRBJ1-6, the V gene TRBV30; D is possibly TRBD1 (5 bases). Germline CDR1 reads GTSNPN; CDR2 reads SVGIG (reference sequence). V shed 4 bases and J shed 9 bases, with 13 bases lying between them. CDR3 length: 13 residues. The CDR3 loop reads CAWNEWGGSPLHF. CDR3 in DNA: TGTGCCTGGAACGAATGGGGGGGTTCACCCCTCCACTTT.

The rearrangement links TRBV7-2 to TRBJ2-1; 10 bases agree with TRBD2. Per the germline V gene, CDR1 is SGHTA and CDR2 is FQGNSA. The V segment lost 0 bases and the J segment 6 bases; nucleotides outside the gene matches: 2. The CDR3 consists of 15 residues. This chain's CDR3 is CASSLASSGGNEQFF. The CDR3 DNA sequence: TGTGCCAGCAGCTTAGCGTCTAGCGGGGGCAATGAGCAGTTCTTC.

This chain uses TRBV4-3 with TRBJ1-1, with a weak D call TRBD1 (6 bases). This CDR3 spans 15 amino acids. With 4 bases removed from V and 4 bases from J, the gap between germline ends came to 16 bases. Germline CDR1 LGHNA, CDR2 YSLEER. The CDR3 region is CASSRQVQVSTEAFF. DNA of the CDR3: TGCGCCAGCAGCCGACAGGTCCAGGTGAGCACTGAAGCTTTCTTT.

The chain links TRBV7-2 to TRBJ2-5, with TRBD1 matching 8 bases. After removal of 4 bases from V and 4 bases from J, the junction contained 5 bases not matched to a gene. Germline CDR1 is SGHTA and CDR2 is FQGNSA. This CDR3 is 14 amino acids long. Here the CDR3 reads CASSSWTGLETQYF. The DNA of the CDR3 is TGTGCCAGCAGCTCCTGGACAGGGTTAGAGACCCAGTACTTC.

V and J are TRBV7-9 and TRBJ2-1; 13 nucleotides match TRBD2. The CDR3 loop spans 16 amino acids. In germline, CDR1 is SEHNR, CDR2 FQNEAQ (reference sequence). V trimming: 2 bases; J trimming: 9 bases; junction bases outside the gene matches: 7. In nucleotides, the CDR3 is TGTGCCAGCAGCTTACGGGAACTAGCGGGAGGGGCTGAGCAGTTCTTC. Its protein product is CASSLRELAGGAEQFF.

The gene calls are TRBV11-2 and TRBJ1-1; TRBD1 might be the D (5 bases). CDR1 is SGHAT, CDR2 FQNNGV, per germline. The CDR3 length is 17 residues. Trimming stripped 0 bases from V and 5 bases from J, with 19 bases between. The CDR3 DNA sequence: TGTGCCAGCAGCTTAGAGGGGAATCGGGGGGAGCGGACTGAAGCTTTCTTT. This encodes CASSLEGNRGERTEAFF.

This clone was counted only a few times. The genes are TRBV7-6 and TRBJ2-1, with D perhaps matching TRBD1 (6 bases). The CDR3 contains 15 residues. Trimming left V 4 bases short and J 5 bases short, with 15 bases between. Germline V CDR1 and CDR2: SGHVS, FNYEAQ. The CDR3 nucleotides read TGTGCCAGCAGCTCCCGACAGGCCCCTAACAATGAGCAGTTCTTC. Translating it yields CASSSRQAPNNEQFF.

The gene calls are TRBV14 and TRBJ1-1; TRBD1 agrees at 8 bases. The J segment lost 1 base and the V segment lost 4 bases, leaving 11 bases of the junction unmatched. CDR3 size: 17 residues. Per germline, CDR1 SGHDN and CDR2 FVKESK. CDR3 loop: CASSRLTGGSGNTEAFF. The DNA for the CDR3 is TGTGCCAGCAGCCGATTAACAGGGGGAAGTGGGAACACTGAAGCTTTCTTT.

As DNA, the CDR3 is TGTGCCAGCAGCGTAGTCGAAGGTAGCGGTACAGATACGCAGTATTTT. Its translation is CASSVVEGSGTDTQYF. The gene calls are TRBV9 and TRBJ2-3; D may be TRBD2 (6 bases). CDR3 length: 16 amino acids. The V gene's germline CDR1 is SGDLS and CDR2 YYNGEE. V was pared by 0 bases and J by 3 bases, with 14 bases between.

The rearrangement joins TRBV7-2 to TRBJ1-1, with a weak D call TRBD1 (6 bases). Looked up from germline, CDR1 is SGHTA and CDR2 is FQGNSA. This CDR3 is 14 amino acids long. Between the trimmed V and J ends, which lost 1 base and 8 bases, there was a span of 14 bases. The CDR3: CASSLEAGVREAFF. For the CDR3, the DNA is TGTGCCAGCAGCTTAGAAGCAGGGGTGAGGGAAGCTTTCTTT. Full variable domain (remainder filled in from reference TRBV7-2 and TRBJ1-1): GAGVSQSPSNKVTEKGKDVELRCDPISGHTALYWYRQSLGQGLEFLIYFQGNSAPDKSGLPSDRFSAERTGGSVSTLTIQRTQQEDSAVYLCASSLEAGVREAFFGQGTRLTVV.

This chain uses TRBV27 with TRBJ1-6, with TRBD1 identical over 9 bases. The CDR3 has 17 residues. The germline CDR1 and CDR2 sequences are MNHEY and SMNVEV (reference sequence). The junction had 11 bases not matched to a gene; V was cut back by 2 bases and J by 9 bases. The CDR3 DNA reads TGTGCCAGCAGTTTAAAGCCCACGGGGACAGGGACTTCACCCCTCCACTTT. Translated: CASSLKPTGTGTSPLHF.

J is TRBJ1-5 and V is TRBV19, with D hard to call. Germline V gives CDR1 LNHDA, CDR2 SQIVND (reference sequence). This CDR3 has 16 amino acids. Trimming took off 7 bases at V and 0 bases at J, with 16 bases between the two ends. The CDR3 is CASTGRIDYSNQPQHF. The CDR3 DNA follows: TGTGCCAGTACCGGGAGGATTGATTATAGCAATCAGCCCCAGCATTTT.

The rearrangement links TRBV7-9 to TRBJ1-3; TRBD1 might be the D (5 bases). The CDR3 extends over 15 amino acids. Deletions cut 1 base from V and 2 bases from J, with 9 bases between. From germline, CDR1 is SEHNR and CDR2 FQNEAQ (reference sequence). CDR3 sequence reads: CASSLVGVAGNTIYF. CDR3 sequence (DNA): TGTGCCAGCAGCTTAGTAGGGGTGGCTGGAAACACCATATATTTT.

This chain links TRBV30 with TRBJ1-1; D is ambiguous. The CDR3 is 13 residues long. V gave up 6 bases and J gave up 4 bases, with 15 bases separating them. Germline lookup yields CDR1 GTSNPN and CDR2 SVGIG (reference sequence). The CDR3 loop is CACAPGSGTEAFF. For the CDR3, the DNA is TGTGCCTGTGCCCCGGGGTCGGGCACTGAAGCTTTCTTT.

The chain links TRBV6-4 to TRBJ2-3, with TRBD2 matching over 7 bases. The germline V gene encodes CDR1 MRHNA and CDR2 SNTAGT. CDR3 length: 15 residues. Trimming removed 0 bases from V and 1 base from J; junction bases left unmatched: 1. CDR3 sequence (DNA): TGTGCCAGCAGTGACTCTGGGGGGGGCACAGATACGCAGTATTTT. This codes for CASSDSGGGTDTQYF.

The chain recombines TRBV5-1 with TRBJ2-5, with D perhaps matching TRBD1 (5 bases). Trimming took 9 bases from V and 2 from J, leaving 17 bases between them. The CDR3 covers 14 residues. Germline CDR1 is SGHRS and CDR2 is YFSETQ. In DNA form, the CDR3 reads TGCGCCACCACCTCCGAGACAGCACAAGAGACCCAGTACTTC. Residues: CATTSETAQETQYF.

The CDR3 DNA follows: TGTGCCAGCAGCCCCGGGAGGCCCACTAACACCGGGGAGCTGTTTTTT. The encoded protein is CASSPGRPTNTGELFF. This chain connects TRBV7-6 to TRBJ2-2; 7 bases fit TRBD2. CDR1 and CDR2 from the germline V gene are SGHVS and FNYEAQ. J lost 2 bases, V lost 5 bases, and 8 bases had no gene match. The CDR3 has 16 residues.

The V call is TRBV11-3, the J call TRBJ1-1; D is unresolved. Germline V lookup: CDR1 SGHNT, CDR2 YENEEA. Trimming took off 2 bases at V and 11 bases at J, with 21 bases between the two ends. The CDR3 totals 15 residues. CDR3 sequence: CASSLTSGPGRWAFF. The CDR3 DNA reads as TGTGCCAGCAGCTTAACCTCCGGGCCCGGGAGGTGGGCTTTCTTT. The whole variable domain, remainder taken from reference TRBV11-3 and TRBJ1-1, is EAGVVQSPRYKIIEKKQPVAFWCNPISGHNTLYWYLQNLGQGPELLIRYENEEAVDDSQLPKDRFSAERLKGVDSTLKIQPAELGDSAVYLCASSLTSGPGRWAFFGQGTRLTVV.

The J gene is TRBJ1-2, the V gene TRBV6-5; possible D gene TRBD1, 6 bases. The germline V gene encodes CDR1 MNHEY and CDR2 SVGAGI. The CDR3 has 15 residues. The V end was cut by 4 bases, the J end by 0 bases, with 12 bases between. This CDR3 reads CASSLDRLPNYGYTF. For the CDR3, the DNA is TGTGCCAGCAGTTTAGACAGGCTCCCTAACTATGGCTACACCTTC.

This rearrangement joins TRBV19 to TRBJ2-2; weak D call: TRBD1 (5 bases). CDR3 length: 15 amino acids. The V gene lost 1 base and the J gene lost 7 bases, with 13 bases spanning the gap. CDR1 is LNHDA, CDR2 SQIVND, per germline (reference sequence). CDR3 loop: CASSIGTLGHGELFF. Written as DNA, the CDR3 is TGTGCCAGTAGTATAGGAACGTTGGGGCACGGGGAGCTGTTTTTT.

The V and J genes are TRBV11-2 and TRBJ1-6; TRBD1 aligns across 7 bases. With 2 bases clipped from V and 6 bases from J, the junction kept 4 bases outside the gene matches. Germline CDR1 reads SGHAT; CDR2 reads FQNNGV. The CDR3 is 15 amino acids. Written as DNA, the CDR3 is TGTGCCAGCAGCTTATCGGGACAGTTTAATTCACCCCTCCACTTT. This codes for CASSLSGQFNSPLHF.

The chain couples TRBV10-3 to TRBJ1-1; tentatively, D is TRBD1 (6 bases). Germline CDR1 is ENHRY and CDR2 is SYGVKD. Trimming left V 0 bases short and J 4 bases short, with 6 bases between. This CDR3 is 13 amino acids long. The CDR3 loop is CAISESTGTEAFF. DNA of the CDR3: TGTGCCATCAGTGAGTCGACAGGCACTGAAGCTTTCTTT.

This chain connects TRBV2 to TRBJ1-4; no firm D call. CDR3 length: 16 amino acids. Trimming pared 3 bases from V and 4 bases from J, leaving 15 bases between. CDR1 is SNHLY and CDR2 is FYNNEI in the germline V gene. CDR3 bases: TGTGCCAGCAGTGACCCGGGAGGAGACTATAATGAAAAACTGTTTTTT. This translates into CASSDPGGDYNEKLFF.

This chain links TRBV2 with TRBJ1-5, with D perhaps matching TRBD1 (6 bases). This CDR3 has 16 amino acids. Germline V gene data show CDR1 as SNHLY and CDR2 as FYNNEI. Deletions cut 4 bases from V and 1 base from J, with 14 bases between. The DNA for the CDR3 is TGTGCCAGCAGTGTAACACAGGGAATCAGCAATCAGCCCCAGCATTTT. Translated, it gives CASSVTQGISNQPQHF.